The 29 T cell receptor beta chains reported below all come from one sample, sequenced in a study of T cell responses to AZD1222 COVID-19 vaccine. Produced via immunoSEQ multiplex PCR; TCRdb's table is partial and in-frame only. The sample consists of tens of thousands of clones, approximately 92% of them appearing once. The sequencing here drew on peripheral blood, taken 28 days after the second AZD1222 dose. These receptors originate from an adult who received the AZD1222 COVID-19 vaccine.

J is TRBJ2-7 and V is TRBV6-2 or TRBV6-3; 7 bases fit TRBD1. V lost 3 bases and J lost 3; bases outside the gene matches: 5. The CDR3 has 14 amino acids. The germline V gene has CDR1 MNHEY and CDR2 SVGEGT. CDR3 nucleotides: TGTGCCAGCAGTTATTACAGGGACAGCTACGAGCAGTACTTC. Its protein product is CASSYYRDSYEQYF.

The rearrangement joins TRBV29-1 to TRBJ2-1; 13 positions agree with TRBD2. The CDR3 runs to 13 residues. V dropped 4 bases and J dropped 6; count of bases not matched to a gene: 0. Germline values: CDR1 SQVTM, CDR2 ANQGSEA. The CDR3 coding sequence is TGCAGCGTTGGGACTAGCGGGAGCAATGAGCAGTTCTTC. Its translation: CSVGTSGSNEQFF.

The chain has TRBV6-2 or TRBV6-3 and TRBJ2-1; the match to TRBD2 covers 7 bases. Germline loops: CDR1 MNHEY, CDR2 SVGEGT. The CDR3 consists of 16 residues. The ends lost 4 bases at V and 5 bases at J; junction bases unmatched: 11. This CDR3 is CASSFTPSGLNNEQFF. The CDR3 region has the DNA TGTGCCAGCAGTTTCACCCCTAGCGGACTAAACAATGAGCAGTTCTTC.

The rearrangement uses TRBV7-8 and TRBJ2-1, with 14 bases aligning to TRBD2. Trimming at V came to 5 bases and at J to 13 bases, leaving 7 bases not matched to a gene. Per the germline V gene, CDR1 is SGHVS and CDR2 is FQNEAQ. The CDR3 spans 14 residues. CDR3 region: CASSPGTSGSSQFF. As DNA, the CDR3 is TGTGCCAGCAGCCCCGGGACTAGCGGGAGTTCTCAGTTCTTC.

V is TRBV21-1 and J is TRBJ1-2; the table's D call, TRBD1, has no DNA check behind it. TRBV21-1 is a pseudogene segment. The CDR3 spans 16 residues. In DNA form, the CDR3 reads TGTGCCAGCAGCAAAGTCGGGGTACAGGGCGGCTATGGCTACACCTTC. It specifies CASSKVGVQGGYGYTF.

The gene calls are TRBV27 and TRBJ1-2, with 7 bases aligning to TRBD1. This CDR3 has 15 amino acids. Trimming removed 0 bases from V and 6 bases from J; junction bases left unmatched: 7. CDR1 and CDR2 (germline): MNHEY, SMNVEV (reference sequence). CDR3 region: CASSLSGHQGDGYTF. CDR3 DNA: TGTGCCAGCAGTTTATCGGGGCACCAGGGGGATGGCTACACCTTC.

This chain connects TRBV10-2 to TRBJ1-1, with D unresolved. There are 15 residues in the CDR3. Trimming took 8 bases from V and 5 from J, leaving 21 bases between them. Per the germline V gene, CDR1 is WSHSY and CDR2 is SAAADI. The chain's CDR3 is CASQLTVGIGTEAFF. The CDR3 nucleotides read TGCGCCAGCCAGTTAACAGTGGGGATAGGTACTGAAGCTTTCTTT.

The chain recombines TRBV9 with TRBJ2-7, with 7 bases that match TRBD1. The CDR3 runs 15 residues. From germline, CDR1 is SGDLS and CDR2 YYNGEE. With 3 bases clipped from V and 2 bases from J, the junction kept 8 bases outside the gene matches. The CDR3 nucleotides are TGTGCCAGCAGCGGGGACAGTGATGAAACCTACGAGCAGTACTTC. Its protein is CASSGDSDETYEQYF.

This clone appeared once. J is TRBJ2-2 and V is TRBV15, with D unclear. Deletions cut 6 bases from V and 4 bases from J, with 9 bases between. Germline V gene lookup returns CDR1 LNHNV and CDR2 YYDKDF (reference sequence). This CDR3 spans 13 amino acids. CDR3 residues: CATRGAGTGELFF. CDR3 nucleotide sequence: TGTGCCACCAGAGGAGCTGGCACCGGGGAGCTGTTTTTT.

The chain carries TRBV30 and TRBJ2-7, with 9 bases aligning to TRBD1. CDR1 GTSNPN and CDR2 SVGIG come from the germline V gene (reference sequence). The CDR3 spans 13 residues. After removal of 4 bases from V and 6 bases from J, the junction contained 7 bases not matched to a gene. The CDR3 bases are TGTGCCTGGAAAGGGACAGGGTTCGGCGAGCAGTACTTC. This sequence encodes CAWKGTGFGEQYF. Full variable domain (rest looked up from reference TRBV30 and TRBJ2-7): SQTIHQWPATLVQPVGSPLSLECTVEGTSNPNLYWYRQAAGRGLQLLFYSVGIGQISSEVPQNLSASRPQDRQFILSSKKLLLSDSGFYLCAWKGTGFGEQYFGPGTRLTVT.

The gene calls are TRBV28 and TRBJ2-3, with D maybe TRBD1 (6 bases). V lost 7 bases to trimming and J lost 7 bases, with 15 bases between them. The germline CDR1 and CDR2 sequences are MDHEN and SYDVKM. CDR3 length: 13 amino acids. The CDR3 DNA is TGTGCCAGCACAATTGGGGGCGCACATACGCAGTATTTT. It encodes CASTIGGAHTQYF.

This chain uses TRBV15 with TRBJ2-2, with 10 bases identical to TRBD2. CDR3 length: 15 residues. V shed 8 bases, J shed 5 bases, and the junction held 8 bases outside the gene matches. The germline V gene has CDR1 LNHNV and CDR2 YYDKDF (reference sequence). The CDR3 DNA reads TGTGCCACCTCCAGCGGGAGGGAGGATACCGGGGAGCTGTTTTTT. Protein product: CATSSGREDTGELFF.

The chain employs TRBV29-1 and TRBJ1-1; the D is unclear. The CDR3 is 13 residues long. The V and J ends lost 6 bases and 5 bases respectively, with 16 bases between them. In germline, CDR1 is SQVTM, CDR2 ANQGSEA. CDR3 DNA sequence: TGCAGCGTCCAGACCAGCGGGAGGACTGAAGCTTTCTTT. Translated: CSVQTSGRTEAFF. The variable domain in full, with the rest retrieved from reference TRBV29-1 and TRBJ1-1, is SAVISQKPSRDICQRGTSLTIQCQVDSQVTMMFWYRQQPGQSLTLIATANQGSEATYESGFVIDKFPISRPNLTFSTLTVSNMSPEDSSIYLCSVQTSGRTEAFFGQGTRLTVV.

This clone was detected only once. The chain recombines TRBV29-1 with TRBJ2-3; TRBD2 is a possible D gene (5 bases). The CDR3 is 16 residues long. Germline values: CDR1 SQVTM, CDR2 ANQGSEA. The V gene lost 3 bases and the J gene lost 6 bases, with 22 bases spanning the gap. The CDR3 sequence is CSVDWASQPPGDTQYF. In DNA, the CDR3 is TGCAGCGTTGACTGGGCTAGCCAACCACCTGGGGATACGCAGTATTTT.

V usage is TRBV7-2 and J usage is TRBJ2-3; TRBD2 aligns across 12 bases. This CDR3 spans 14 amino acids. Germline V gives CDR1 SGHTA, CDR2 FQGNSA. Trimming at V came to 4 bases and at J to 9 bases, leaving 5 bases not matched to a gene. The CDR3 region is CASSSRTSGATQYF. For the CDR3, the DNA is TGTGCCAGCAGCTCCCGGACTAGCGGGGCCACGCAGTATTTT. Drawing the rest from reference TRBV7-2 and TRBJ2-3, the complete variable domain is GAGVSQSPSNKVTEKGKDVELRCDPISGHTALYWYRQSLGQGLEFLIYFQGNSAPDKSGLPSDRFSAERTGGSVSTLTIQRTQQEDSAVYLCASSSRTSGATQYFGPGTRLTVL.

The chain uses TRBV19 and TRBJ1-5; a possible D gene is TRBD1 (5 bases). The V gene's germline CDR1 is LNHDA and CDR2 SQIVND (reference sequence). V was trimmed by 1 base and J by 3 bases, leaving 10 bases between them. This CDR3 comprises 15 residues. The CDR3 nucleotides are TGTGCCAGTAGTATAGTGGGGGAGTACAATCAGCCCCAGCATTTT. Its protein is CASSIVGEYNQPQHF.

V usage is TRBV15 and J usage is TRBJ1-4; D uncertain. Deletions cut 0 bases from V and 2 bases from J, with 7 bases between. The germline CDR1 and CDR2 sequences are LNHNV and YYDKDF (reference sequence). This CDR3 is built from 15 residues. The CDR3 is CATSRDVSTNEKLFF. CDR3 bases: TGTGCCACCAGCAGAGATGTGTCTACTAATGAAAAACTGTTTTTT.

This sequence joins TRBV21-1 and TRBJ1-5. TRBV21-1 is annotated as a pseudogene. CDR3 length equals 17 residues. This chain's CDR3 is CASSKDSRGRGNQPQHF. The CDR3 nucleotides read TGTGCCAGCAGCAAAGATTCCCGCGGACGGGGCAATCAGCCCCAGCATTTT.

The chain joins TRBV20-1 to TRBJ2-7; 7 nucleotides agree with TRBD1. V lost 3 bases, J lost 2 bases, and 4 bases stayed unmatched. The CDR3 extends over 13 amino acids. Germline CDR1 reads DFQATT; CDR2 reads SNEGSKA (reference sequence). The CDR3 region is CSASLGGPYEQYF. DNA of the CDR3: TGCAGTGCTAGTCTAGGGGGCCCCTACGAGCAGTACTTC.

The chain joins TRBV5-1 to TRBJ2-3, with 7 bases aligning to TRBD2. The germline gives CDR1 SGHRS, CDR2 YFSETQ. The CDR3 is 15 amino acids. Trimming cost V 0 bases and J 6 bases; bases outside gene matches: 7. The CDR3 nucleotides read TGCGCCAGCAGCTTGGCCGCGGGAGAGGGGGATACGCAGTATTTT. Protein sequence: CASSLAAGEGDTQYF.

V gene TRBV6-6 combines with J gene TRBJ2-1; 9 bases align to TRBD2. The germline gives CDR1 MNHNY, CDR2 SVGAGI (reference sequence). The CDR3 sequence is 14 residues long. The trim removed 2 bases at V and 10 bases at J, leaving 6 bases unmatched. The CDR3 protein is CASSYEASGIEQFF. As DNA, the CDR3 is TGTGCCAGCAGTTACGAGGCTAGCGGGATCGAGCAGTTCTTC.

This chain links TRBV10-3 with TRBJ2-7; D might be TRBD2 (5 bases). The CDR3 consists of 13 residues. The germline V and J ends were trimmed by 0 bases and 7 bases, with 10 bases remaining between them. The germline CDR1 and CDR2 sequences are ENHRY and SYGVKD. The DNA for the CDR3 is TGTGCCATCAGTGAGTCCGGCCGAGGGGAGCAGTACTTC. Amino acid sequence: CAISESGRGEQYF.

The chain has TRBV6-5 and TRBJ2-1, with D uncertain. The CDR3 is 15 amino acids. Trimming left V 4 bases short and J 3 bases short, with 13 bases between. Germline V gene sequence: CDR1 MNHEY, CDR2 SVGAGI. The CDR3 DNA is TGTGCCAGCAGTTCAGATTGGGCCGACTACAATGAGCAGTTCTTC. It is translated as CASSSDWADYNEQFF.

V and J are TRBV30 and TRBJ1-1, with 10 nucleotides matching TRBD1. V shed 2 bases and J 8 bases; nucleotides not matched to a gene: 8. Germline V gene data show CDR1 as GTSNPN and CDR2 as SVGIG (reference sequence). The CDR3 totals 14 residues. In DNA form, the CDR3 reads TGTGCCTGGAGTCCCGGGACAGGGGTTGCGGAAGCTTTCTTT. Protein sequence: CAWSPGTGVAEAFF.

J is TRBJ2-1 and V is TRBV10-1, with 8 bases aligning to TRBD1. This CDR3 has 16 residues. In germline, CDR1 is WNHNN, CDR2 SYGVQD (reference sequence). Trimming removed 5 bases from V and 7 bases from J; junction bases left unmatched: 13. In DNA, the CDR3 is TGCGCCAGCAGTAACAACAGGGGGACAACGGGTAATGAGCAGTTCTTC. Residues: CASSNNRGTTGNEQFF.

CDR3 sequence (DNA): TGTGCCAGCTCACCGGGACAAGGCTGGGTTCAGCCCCAGCATTTT. As protein: CASSPGQGWVQPQHF. The chain combines TRBV18 with TRBJ1-5, with D possibly TRBD1 on 6 matching bases. The CDR3 has 15 residues. The germline V and J ends were trimmed by 3 bases and 6 bases, with 15 bases remaining between them. Germline V lookup: CDR1 KGHSH, CDR2 LQKENI.

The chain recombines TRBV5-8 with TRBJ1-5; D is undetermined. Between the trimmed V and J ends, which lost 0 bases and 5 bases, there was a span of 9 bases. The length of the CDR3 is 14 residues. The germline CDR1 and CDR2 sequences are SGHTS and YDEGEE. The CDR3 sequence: CASSLDFGDQPQHF. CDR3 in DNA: TGTGCCAGCAGCTTGGATTTTGGGGATCAGCCCCAGCATTTT.

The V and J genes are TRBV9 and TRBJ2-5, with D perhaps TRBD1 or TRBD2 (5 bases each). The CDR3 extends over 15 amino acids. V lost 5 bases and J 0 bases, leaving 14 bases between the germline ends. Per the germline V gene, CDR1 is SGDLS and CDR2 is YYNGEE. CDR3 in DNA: TGTGCCAGCAGTGGGGGATCTTGGTACCAAGAGACCCAGTACTTC. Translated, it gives CASSGGSWYQETQYF.

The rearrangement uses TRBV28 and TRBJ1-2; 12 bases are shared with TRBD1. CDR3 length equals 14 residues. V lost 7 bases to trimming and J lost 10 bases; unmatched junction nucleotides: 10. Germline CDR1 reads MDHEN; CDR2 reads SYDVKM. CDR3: CASTRRGQGADYTF. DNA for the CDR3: TGTGCCAGCACAAGGAGGGGACAGGGGGCTGACTACACCTTC.